Listed below are T cell receptor beta chains from one sample, sequenced in a study of brain T cells in children with intractable seizures. Only in-frame clones appear in the TCRdb table, and some are missing; sequencing was by immunoSEQ multiplex PCR. This table has 300,000 to 400,000 clones, over 85% appearing once. The source was peripheral blood, collected 4 to 6 months after surgery. Receptors were obtained from a boy under two years old with tuberous sclerosis and intractable seizures. CDR3s include the opening cysteine and the closing phenylalanine or tryptophan. The order of the fields is J gene, V gene, CDR3 length, CDR3 protein.

j_gene: TRBJ2-5
v_gene: TRBV12-2
len: 16
CDR3aa: CASLLRSPSAQETQYF

j_gene: TRBJ2-1
v_gene: TRBV13
len: 15
CDR3aa: CASSPRLAGHNEQFF

j_gene: TRBJ2-2
v_gene: TRBV7-2
len: 16
CDR3aa: CASSLVQGAFTGELFF

j_gene: TRBJ2-7
v_gene: TRBV29-1
len: 15
CDR3aa: CSVRLSETGAYEQYF

j_gene: TRBJ1-1
v_gene: TRBV19
len: 14
CDR3aa: CASSGSSLNTEAFF

j_gene: TRBJ2-5
v_gene: TRBV2
len: 13
CDR3aa: CASSEIRQETQYF

j_gene: TRBJ2-3
v_gene: TRBV25-1
len: 16
CDR3aa: CASSEFSGRQTDTQYF

j_gene: TRBJ1-2
v_gene: TRBV12-3/TRBV12-4
len: 12
CDR3aa: CASSLLKDGYTF

j_gene: TRBJ2-1
v_gene: TRBV7-3
len: 13
CDR3aa: CASSASAYNEQFF

j_gene: TRBJ2-2
v_gene: TRBV5-1
len: 17
CDR3aa: CASSPLWAGADTGELFF

j_gene: TRBJ2-1
v_gene: TRBV7-3
len: 11
CDR3aa: CASSLGNEQFF

j_gene: TRBJ1-1
v_gene: TRBV7-3
len: 13
CDR3aa: CASSPQGGTEAFF

j_gene: TRBJ2-7
v_gene: TRBV12-3/TRBV12-4
len: 12
CDR3aa: CASSLPNYEQYF

j_gene: TRBJ1-3
v_gene: TRBV5-6
len: 15
CDR3aa: CASSLLGPSGNTIYF

j_gene: TRBJ2-7
v_gene: TRBV5-1
len: 14
CDR3aa: CASSGGTGFREQYF

j_gene: TRBJ2-7
v_gene: TRBV7-2
len: 15
CDR3aa: CASSPSGGSFYEQYF

j_gene: TRBJ2-1
v_gene: TRBV15
len: 19
CDR3aa: CATSRVGKGTSGFYNEQFF

j_gene: TRBJ1-6
v_gene: TRBV18
len: 15
CDR3aa: CASSETGLGNSPLHF

j_gene: TRBJ2-7
v_gene: TRBV5-1
len: 15
CDR3aa: CASSARTTRSYEQYF

j_gene: TRBJ2-7
v_gene: TRBV5-6
len: 15
CDR3aa: CASSFAGGISYEQYF

j_gene: TRBJ2-3
v_gene: TRBV12-3/TRBV12-4
len: 13
CDR3aa: CASSWTSTDTQYF

j_gene: TRBJ2-2
v_gene: TRBV7-2
len: 16
CDR3aa: CASSWTSGSRTGELFF

j_gene: TRBJ1-1
v_gene: TRBV5-6
len: 13
CDR3aa: CASSLGPNTEAFF

j_gene: TRBJ1-4
v_gene: TRBV30
len: 13
CDR3aa: CAWSLTGNEKLFF

j_gene: TRBJ2-3
v_gene: TRBV6-6
len: 15
CDR3aa: CASSYSGSWADTQYF

j_gene: TRBJ2-7
v_gene: TRBV10-3
len: 11
CDR3aa: CAGGVSYEQYF

j_gene: TRBJ1-5
v_gene: TRBV19
len: 15
CDR3aa: CASSRKRTDNQPQHF

j_gene: TRBJ1-4
v_gene: TRBV7-2
len: 16
CDR3aa: CASSPQTGSTNEKLFF

j_gene: TRBJ1-1
v_gene: TRBV7-9
len: 12
CDR3aa: CASSLGATEAFF

j_gene: TRBJ2-5
v_gene: TRBV5-1
len: 14
CDR3aa: CASSPSVSQETQYF

j_gene: TRBJ2-1
v_gene: TRBV4-1
len: 19
CDR3aa: CASSQDGGMTSGRGNEQFF

j_gene: TRBJ1-1
v_gene: TRBV7-9
len: 16
CDR3aa: CASSFTTGGLNTEAFF

j_gene: TRBJ1-6
v_gene: TRBV28
len: 13
CDR3aa: CASSSNSNSPLHF

j_gene: TRBJ2-4
v_gene: TRBV12-3/TRBV12-4
len: 13
CDR3aa: CASSFVGRNIQYF

j_gene: TRBJ2-7
v_gene: TRBV7-9
len: 13
CDR3aa: CASSQGAFYEQYF

j_gene: TRBJ2-3
v_gene: TRBV3-1/TRBV3-2
len: 13
CDR3aa: CASRLAGGDTQYF